This TCR beta chain came from a study of cytomegalovirus exposure and HLA in healthy donors. For the study at large: An earlier analysis identified 120 million or so unique TCR beta sequences in approximately 190 million T cells.

Both 60 Vbeta primers and 13 Jbeta primers went into the PCR. Sequenced by immunoSEQ multiplex PCR; TCRdb stores in-frame clones only, minus some. Among about 160,000 clones, around 80% were seen once, and the ten largest hold about 6%. A note on this clone: The antigen remains undetermined.

The CDR3 extends over 15 amino acids. From germline, CDR1 is SGHRS and CDR2 YFSETQ. Trimming pared 4 bases from V and 7 bases from J, leaving 18 bases between. General observations from the study: Later on, an analysis found that several of the most significant clusters appeared to be linked to common viral pathogens, which included parvovirus B19.

Specimen: PBMCs. The TCR comes from a man between 45 and 60 years old in good health and CMV-seropositive. The chain recombines TRBV5-1 with TRBJ2-1; a possible D gene is TRBD2 (5 bases). The CDR3: CASSPGLKGKNEQFF. For the CDR3, the DNA is TGCGCCAGCAGCCCCGGACTGAAAGGGAAGAATGAGCAGTTCTTC. Full variable domain (rest looked up from reference TRBV5-1 and TRBJ2-1): KAGVTQTPRYLIKTRGQQVTLSCSPISGHRSVSWYQQTPGQGLQFLFEYFSETQRNKGNFPGRFSGRQFSNSRSEMNVSTLELGDSALYLCASSPGLKGKNEQFFGPGTRLTVL.